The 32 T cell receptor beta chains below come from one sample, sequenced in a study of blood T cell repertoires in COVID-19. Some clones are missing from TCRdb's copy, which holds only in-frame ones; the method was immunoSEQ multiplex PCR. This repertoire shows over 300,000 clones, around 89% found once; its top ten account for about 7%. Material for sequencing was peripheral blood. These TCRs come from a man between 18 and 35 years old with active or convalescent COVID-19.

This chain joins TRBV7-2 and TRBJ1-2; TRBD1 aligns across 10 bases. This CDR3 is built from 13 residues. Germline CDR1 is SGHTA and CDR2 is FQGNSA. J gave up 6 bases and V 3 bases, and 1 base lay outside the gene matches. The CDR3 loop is CASSLTGGDGYTF. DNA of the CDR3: TGTGCCAGCAGCTTGACAGGGGGCGATGGCTACACCTTC.

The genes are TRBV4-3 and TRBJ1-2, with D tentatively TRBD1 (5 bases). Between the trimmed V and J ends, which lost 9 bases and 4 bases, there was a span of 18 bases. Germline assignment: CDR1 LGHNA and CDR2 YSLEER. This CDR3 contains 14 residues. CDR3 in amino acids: CASNFAGDSYGYTF. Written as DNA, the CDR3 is TGCGCCAGTAACTTTGCTGGGGACTCCTATGGCTACACCTTC.

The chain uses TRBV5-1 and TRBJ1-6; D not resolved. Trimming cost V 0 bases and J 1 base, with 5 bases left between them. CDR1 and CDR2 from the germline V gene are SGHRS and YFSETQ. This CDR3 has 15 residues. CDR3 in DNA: TGCGCCAGCAGCTTGGTGGAGTCCTATAATTCACCCCTCCACTTT. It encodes CASSLVESYNSPLHF.

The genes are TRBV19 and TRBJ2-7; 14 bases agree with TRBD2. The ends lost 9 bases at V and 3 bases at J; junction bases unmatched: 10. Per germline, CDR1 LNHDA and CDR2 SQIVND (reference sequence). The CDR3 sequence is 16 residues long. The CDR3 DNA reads TGTGCCAGAAGACTAGCGGGAGGGAGGGGGAACTACGAGCAGTACTTC. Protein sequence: CARRLAGGRGNYEQYF.

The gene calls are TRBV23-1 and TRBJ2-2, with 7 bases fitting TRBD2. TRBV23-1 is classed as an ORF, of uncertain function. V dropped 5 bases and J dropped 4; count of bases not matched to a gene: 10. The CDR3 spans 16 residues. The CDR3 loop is CASSSLAGDSTGELFF. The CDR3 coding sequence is TGCGCCAGCAGTTCTCTGGCGGGAGACAGCACCGGGGAGCTGTTTTTT.

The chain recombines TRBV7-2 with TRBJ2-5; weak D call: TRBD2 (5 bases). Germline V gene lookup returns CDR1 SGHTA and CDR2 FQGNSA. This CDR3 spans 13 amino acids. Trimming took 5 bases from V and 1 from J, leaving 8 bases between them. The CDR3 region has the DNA TGTGCCAGCAGCGATGGACTCCAAGAGACCCAGTACTTC. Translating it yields CASSDGLQETQYF. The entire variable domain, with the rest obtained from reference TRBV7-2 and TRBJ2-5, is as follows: GAGVSQSPSNKVTEKGKDVELRCDPISGHTALYWYRQSLGQGLEFLIYFQGNSAPDKSGLPSDRFSAERTGGSVSTLTIQRTQQEDSAVYLCASSDGLQETQYFGPGTRLLVL.

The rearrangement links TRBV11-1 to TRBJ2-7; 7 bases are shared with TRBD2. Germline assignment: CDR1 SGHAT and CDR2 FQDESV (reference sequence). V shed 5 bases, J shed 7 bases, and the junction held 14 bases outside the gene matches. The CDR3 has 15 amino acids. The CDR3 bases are TGTGCCAGCAGCCTAGATGTGCGGGAGTCTTCTGAGCAGTACTTC. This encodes CASSLDVRESSEQYF.

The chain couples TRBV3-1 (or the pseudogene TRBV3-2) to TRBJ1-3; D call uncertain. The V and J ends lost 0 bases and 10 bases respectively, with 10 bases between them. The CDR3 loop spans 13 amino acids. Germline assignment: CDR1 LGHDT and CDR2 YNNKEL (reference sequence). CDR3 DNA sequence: TGTGCCAGCAGCCAAGATCTTCGGGGTACCATATATTTT. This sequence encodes CASSQDLRGTIYF.

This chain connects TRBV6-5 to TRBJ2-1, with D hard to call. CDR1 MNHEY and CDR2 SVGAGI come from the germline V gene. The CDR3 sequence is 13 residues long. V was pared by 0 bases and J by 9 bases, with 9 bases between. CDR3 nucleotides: TGTGCCAGCAGTTACTCTGAGGTCGGTGAGCAGTTCTTC. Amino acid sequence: CASSYSEVGEQFF.

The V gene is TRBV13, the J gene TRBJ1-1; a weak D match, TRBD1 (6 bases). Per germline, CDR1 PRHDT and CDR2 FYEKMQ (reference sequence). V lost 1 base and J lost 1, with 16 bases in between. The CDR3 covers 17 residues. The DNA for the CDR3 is TGTGCCAGCAGCTTAGTCCGCAGGGGAGTGTGGAACACTGAAGCTTTCTTT. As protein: CASSLVRRGVWNTEAFF.

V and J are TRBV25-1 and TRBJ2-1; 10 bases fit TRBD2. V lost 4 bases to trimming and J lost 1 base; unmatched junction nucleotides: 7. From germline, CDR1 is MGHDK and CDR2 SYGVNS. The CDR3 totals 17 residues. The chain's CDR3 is CASSGASGSSSYNEQFF. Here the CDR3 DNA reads TGTGCCAGCAGTGGGGCTAGCGGGAGTAGTTCCTACAATGAGCAGTTCTTC.

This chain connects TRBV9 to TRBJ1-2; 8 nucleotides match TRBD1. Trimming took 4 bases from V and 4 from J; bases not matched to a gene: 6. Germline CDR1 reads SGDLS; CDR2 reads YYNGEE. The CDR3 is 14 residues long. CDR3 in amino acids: CASSITDRGYGYTF. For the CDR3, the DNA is TGTGCCAGCAGCATAACCGACAGGGGCTATGGCTACACCTTC.

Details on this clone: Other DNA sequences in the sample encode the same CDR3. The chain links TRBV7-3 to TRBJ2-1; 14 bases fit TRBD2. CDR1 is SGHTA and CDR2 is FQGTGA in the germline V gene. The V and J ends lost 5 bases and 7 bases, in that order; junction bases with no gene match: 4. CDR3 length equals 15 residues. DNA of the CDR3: TGTGCCAGCAGCCCCAGACTAGCGGGAGGGAATGAGCAGTTCTTC. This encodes CASSPRLAGGNEQFF.

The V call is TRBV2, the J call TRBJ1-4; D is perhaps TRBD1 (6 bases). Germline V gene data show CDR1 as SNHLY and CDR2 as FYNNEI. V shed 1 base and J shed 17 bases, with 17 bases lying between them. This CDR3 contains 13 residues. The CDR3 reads CASSEEAGAALFF. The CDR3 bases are TGTGCCAGCAGTGAAGAGGCGGGGGCCGCACTCTTTTTT.

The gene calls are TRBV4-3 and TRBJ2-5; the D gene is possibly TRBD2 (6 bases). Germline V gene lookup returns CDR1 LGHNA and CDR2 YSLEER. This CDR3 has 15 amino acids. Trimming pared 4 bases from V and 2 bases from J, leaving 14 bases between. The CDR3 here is CASSLRSSGQETQYF. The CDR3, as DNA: TGCGCCAGCAGCCTTCGGAGTAGCGGTCAAGAGACCCAGTACTTC.

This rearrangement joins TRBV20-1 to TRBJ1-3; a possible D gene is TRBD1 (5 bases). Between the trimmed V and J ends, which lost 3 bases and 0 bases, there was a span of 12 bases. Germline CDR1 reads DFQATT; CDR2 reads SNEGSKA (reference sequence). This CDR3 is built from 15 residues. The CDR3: CSASGQGLSGNTIYF. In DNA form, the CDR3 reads TGCAGTGCTAGTGGGCAGGGCCTCTCTGGAAACACCATATATTTT.

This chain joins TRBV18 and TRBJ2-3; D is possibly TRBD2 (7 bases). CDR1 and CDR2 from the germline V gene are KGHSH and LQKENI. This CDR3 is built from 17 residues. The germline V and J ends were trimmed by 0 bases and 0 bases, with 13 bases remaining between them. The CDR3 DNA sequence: TGTGCCAGCTCACCACCCACGGGGGGCTCTAGCACAGATACGCAGTATTTT. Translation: CASSPPTGGSSTDTQYF.

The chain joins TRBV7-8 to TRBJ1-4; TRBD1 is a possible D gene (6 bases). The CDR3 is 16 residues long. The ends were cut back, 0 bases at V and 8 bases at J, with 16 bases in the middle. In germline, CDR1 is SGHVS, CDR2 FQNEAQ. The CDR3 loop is CASSLARPPGEEKLFF. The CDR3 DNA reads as TGTGCCAGCAGCTTAGCAAGGCCCCCAGGGGAGGAAAAACTGTTTTTT.

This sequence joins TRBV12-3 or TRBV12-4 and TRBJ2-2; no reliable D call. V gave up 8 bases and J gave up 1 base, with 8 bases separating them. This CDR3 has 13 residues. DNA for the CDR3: TGTGCCAGCCAAACACAGAACACCGGGGAGCTGTTTTTT. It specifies CASQTQNTGELFF.

The CDR3 region is CASFDSLNTGELFF. The CDR3 bases are TGTGCCAGCTTTGACAGTCTGAACACCGGGGAGCTGTTTTTT. The rearrangement joins TRBV6-5 to TRBJ2-2; a possible D gene is TRBD1 (5 bases). V dropped 8 bases and J dropped 1 base, with 11 bases sitting between them. The CDR3 covers 14 residues. The V gene's germline CDR1 is MNHEY and CDR2 SVGAGI.

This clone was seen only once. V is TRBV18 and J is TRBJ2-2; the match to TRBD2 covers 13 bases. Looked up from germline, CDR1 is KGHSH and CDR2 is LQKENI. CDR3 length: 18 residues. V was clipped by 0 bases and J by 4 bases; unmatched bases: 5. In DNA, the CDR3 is TGTGCCAGCTCACCACCGGGACTAGCGGGGCTAACCACCGGGGAGCTGTTTTTT. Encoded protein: CASSPPGLAGLTTGELFF.

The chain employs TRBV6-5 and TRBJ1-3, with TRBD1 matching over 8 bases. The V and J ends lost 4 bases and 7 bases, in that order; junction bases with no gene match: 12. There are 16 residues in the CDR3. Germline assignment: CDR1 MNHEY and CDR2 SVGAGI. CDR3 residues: CASSWGGTGGSNTIYF. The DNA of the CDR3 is TGTGCCAGCAGTTGGGGGGGGACAGGAGGTTCCAACACCATATATTTT.

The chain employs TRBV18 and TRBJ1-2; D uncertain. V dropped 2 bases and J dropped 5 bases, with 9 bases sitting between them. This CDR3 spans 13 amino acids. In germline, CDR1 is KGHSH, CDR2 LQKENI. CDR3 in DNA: TGTGCCAGCTCACCAGGGCAGATATATGGCTACACCTTC. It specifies CASSPGQIYGYTF.

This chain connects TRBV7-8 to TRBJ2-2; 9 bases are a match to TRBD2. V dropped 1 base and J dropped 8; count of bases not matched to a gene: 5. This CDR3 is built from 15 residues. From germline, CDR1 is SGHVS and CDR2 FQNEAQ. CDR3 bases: TGTGCCAGCAGCTTAGGGGCTAGCGGGGCTGGGGAGCTGTTTTTT. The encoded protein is CASSLGASGAGELFF.

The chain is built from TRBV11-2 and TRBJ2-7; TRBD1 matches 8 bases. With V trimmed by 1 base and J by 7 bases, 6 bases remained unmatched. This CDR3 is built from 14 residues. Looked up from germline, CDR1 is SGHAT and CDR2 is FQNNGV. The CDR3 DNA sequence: TGTGCCAGCAGCTTAGGGCAGGGGGCTTGGGAGCAGTACTTC. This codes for CASSLGQGAWEQYF.

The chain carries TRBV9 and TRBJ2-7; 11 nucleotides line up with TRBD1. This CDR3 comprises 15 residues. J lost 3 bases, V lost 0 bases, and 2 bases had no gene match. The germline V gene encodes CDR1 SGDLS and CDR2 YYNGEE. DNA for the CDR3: TGTGCCAGCAGCGTAGGGGGGACAGGGGGCTACGAGCAGTACTTC. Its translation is CASSVGGTGGYEQYF.

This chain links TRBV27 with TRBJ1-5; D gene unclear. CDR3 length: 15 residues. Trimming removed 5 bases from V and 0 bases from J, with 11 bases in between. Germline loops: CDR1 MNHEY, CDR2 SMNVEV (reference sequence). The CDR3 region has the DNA TGTGCCAGCAGTCCGGACTTCTATAGCAATCAGCCCCAGCATTTT. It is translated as CASSPDFYSNQPQHF.

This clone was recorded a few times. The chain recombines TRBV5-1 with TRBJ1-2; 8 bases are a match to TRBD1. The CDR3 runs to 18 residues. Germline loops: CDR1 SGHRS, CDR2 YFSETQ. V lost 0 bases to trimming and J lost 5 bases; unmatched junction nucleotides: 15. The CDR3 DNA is TGCGCCAGCAGCTTGGCCACCGGGACAGGTCCCGCAGATTATGGCTACACCTTC. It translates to CASSLATGTGPADYGYTF.

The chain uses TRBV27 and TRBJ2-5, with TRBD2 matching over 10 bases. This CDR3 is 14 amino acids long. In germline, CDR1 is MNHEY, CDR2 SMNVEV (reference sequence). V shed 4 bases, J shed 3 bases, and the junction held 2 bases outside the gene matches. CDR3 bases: TGTGCCAGCAGTTCAGGACTAGCGGAAGAGACCCAGTACTTC. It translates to CASSSGLAEETQYF.

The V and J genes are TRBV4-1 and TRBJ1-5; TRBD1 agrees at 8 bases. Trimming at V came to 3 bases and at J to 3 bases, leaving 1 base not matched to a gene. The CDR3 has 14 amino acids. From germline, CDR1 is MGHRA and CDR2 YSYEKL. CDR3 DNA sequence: TGCGCCAGCAGCCAGGACAGGGTCAATCAGCCCCAGCATTTT. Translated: CASSQDRVNQPQHF.

The CDR3 sequence is CASSLPGIYGYTF. The CDR3, as DNA: TGTGCCAGCAGCTTACCAGGCATCTATGGCTACACCTTC. The rearrangement uses TRBV7-9 and TRBJ1-2, with unresolved D. Trimming took off 2 bases at V and 4 bases at J, with 8 bases between the two ends. From germline, CDR1 is SEHNR and CDR2 FQNEAQ (reference sequence). The CDR3 has 13 amino acids. Filled out from reference TRBV7-9 and TRBJ1-2, the complete variable domain reads DTGVSQNPRHKITKRGQNVTFRCDPISEHNRLYWYRQTLGQGPEFLTYFQNEAQLEKSRLLSDRFSAERPKGSFSTLEIQRTEQGDSAMYLCASSLPGIYGYTFGSGTRLTVV.

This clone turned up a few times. In DNA form, the CDR3 reads TGTGCCAGCAGCTTGGTTAGGACAGCCTACTCCTACGAGCAGTACTTC. Its protein is CASSLVRTAYSYEQYF. V usage is TRBV5-6 and J usage is TRBJ2-7; D might be TRBD1 (6 bases). The V end was cut by 0 bases, the J end by 0 bases, with 13 bases between. The germline V gene encodes CDR1 SGHDT and CDR2 YYEEEE. The CDR3 extends over 16 amino acids. Filled out from reference TRBV5-6 and TRBJ2-7, the complete variable domain reads DAGVTQSPTHLIKTRGQQVTLRCSPKSGHDTVSWYQQALGQGPQFIFQYYEEEERQRGNFPDRFSGHQFPNYSSELNVNALLLGDSALYLCASSLVRTAYSYEQYFGPGTRLTVT.